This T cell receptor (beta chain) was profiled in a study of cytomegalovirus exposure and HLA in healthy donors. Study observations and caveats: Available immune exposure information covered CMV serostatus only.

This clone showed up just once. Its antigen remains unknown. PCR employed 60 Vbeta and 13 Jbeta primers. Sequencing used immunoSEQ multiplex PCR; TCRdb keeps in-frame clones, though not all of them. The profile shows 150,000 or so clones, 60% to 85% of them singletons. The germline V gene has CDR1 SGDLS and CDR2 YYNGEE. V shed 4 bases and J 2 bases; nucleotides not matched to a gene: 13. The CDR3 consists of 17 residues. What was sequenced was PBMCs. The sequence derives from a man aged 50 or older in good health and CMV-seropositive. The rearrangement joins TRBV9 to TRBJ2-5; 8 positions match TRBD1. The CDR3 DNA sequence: TGTGCCAGCAGCCCTACCGTAGGGACAGGCTATCAAGAGACCCAGTACTTC. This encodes CASSPTVGTGYQETQYF.